What follows are 26 T cell receptor beta chains derived from one specimen sequenced in a study of cytomegalovirus exposure and HLA in healthy donors. It was with 60 Vbeta and 13 Jbeta primers that the PCR ran. Profiling relied on immunoSEQ multiplex PCR, and the TCRdb table lists in-frame clones only, not all of them. In the table there are roughly 200,000 clones, around 89% of which are singletons. The sample consisted of PBMCs. Receptors originate from a woman between 18 and 29 years old in good health and CMV-seronegative.

This clone was recorded only once. The rearrangement links TRBV9 to TRBJ1-3; D not resolved. The CDR3 covers 14 residues. Germline V gene sequence: CDR1 SGDLS, CDR2 YYNGEE. Trimming removed 7 bases from V and 3 bases from J, with 14 bases in between. CDR3 loop: CASSSVGFGNTIYF. CDR3 sequence (DNA): TGTGCCAGCTCGTCAGTGGGCTTTGGAAACACCATATATTTT.

This chain connects TRBV6-5 to TRBJ1-2; D may be TRBD1 (5 bases). Germline assignment: CDR1 MNHEY and CDR2 SVGAGI. The V gene lost 2 bases and the J gene lost 4 bases, with 14 bases spanning the gap. The CDR3 length is 15 residues. This CDR3 is CASSYGQGASYGYTF. CDR3 coding DNA: TGTGCCAGCAGTTACGGGCAGGGCGCTAGCTATGGCTACACCTTC.

The genes are TRBV6-5 and TRBJ2-2; TRBD2 might be the D (6 bases). CDR1 and CDR2 (germline): MNHEY, SVGAGI. V lost 3 bases, J lost 1 base, and 12 bases lay in between. The CDR3 is 16 residues long. The CDR3 protein is CASSYAGNLNTGELFF. The CDR3 region has the DNA TGTGCCAGCAGTTATGCGGGGAATCTGAACACCGGGGAGCTGTTTTTT.

This clone has a handful of counts. The chain carries TRBV20-1 and TRBJ2-1; D is uncertain. Germline values: CDR1 DFQATT, CDR2 SNEGSKA (reference sequence). The CDR3 spans 11 residues. V dropped 5 bases and J dropped 8 bases, with 10 bases sitting between them. CDR3 protein: CSALEADEQFF. CDR3 DNA: TGCAGTGCTCTAGAAGCCGATGAGCAGTTCTTC.

The chain couples TRBV2 to TRBJ2-7; the match to TRBD2 covers 9 bases. The CDR3 totals 15 residues. In germline, CDR1 is SNHLY, CDR2 FYNNEI. Trimming at V came to 7 bases and at J to 3 bases, leaving 10 bases not matched to a gene. CDR3 in DNA: TGTGCCAGCACTTCTCCCGGGACTAGCTTCTACGAGCAGTACTTC. Translating gives CASTSPGTSFYEQYF.

The chain joins TRBV27 to TRBJ2-7; 12 bases align to TRBD1. Germline CDR1 MNHEY, CDR2 SMNVEV (reference sequence). The CDR3 is 16 amino acids. Unmatched junction bases numbered 11, after V lost 6 bases and J lost 5 bases. CDR3 amino acids: CASSPTAGTGGDEQYF. The DNA of the CDR3 is TGTGCCAGCAGCCCGACGGCCGGGACAGGGGGCGACGAGCAGTACTTC.

This chain joins TRBV5-1 and TRBJ1-4; 8 bases agree with TRBD1. This CDR3 region has 14 residues. Per the germline V gene, CDR1 is SGHRS and CDR2 is YFSETQ. V dropped 1 base and J dropped 8; count of bases not matched to a gene: 4. This CDR3 reads CASSLQGAEEKLFF. In DNA form, the CDR3 reads TGCGCCAGCAGCTTGCAGGGGGCGGAAGAAAAACTGTTTTTT. The complete variable domain, with remaining parts taken from reference TRBV5-1 and TRBJ1-4, reads KAGVTQTPRYLIKTRGQQVTLSCSPISGHRSVSWYQQTPGQGLQFLFEYFSETQRNKGNFPGRFSGRQFSNSRSEMNVSTLELGDSALYLCASSLQGAEEKLFFGSGTQLSVL.

This clone was detected once. This chain joins TRBV4-2 and TRBJ1-2; D ambiguous. Germline-derived CDR1 and CDR2 are LGHNA and YNFKEQ. The CDR3 is 15 amino acids. Between the trimmed V and J ends, which lost 0 bases and 4 bases, there was a span of 12 bases. CDR3 bases: TGTGCCAGCAGCCAAGATATCTCGGGTAGCTATGGCTACACCTTC. Translation gives CASSQDISGSYGYTF.

The chain links TRBV6-1 to TRBJ1-1; 7 nucleotides line up with TRBD1. The V and J ends lost 7 bases and 7 bases, in that order; junction bases with no gene match: 15. This CDR3 has 15 residues. CDR1 and CDR2 from the germline V gene are MNHNS and SASEGT. The CDR3 sequence: CASKNPQGYQSEAFF. In DNA form, the CDR3 reads TGTGCCAGCAAAAACCCACAGGGGTATCAGAGTGAAGCTTTCTTT.

This rearrangement joins TRBV6-1 to TRBJ1-1; the D is unclear. Germline V gene data show CDR1 as MNHNS and CDR2 as SASEGT. CDR3 length: 14 amino acids. V lost 4 bases and J lost 1, with 10 bases in between. CDR3: CASSGPRGNTEAFF. The CDR3 bases are TGTGCCAGCAGTGGGCCCCGGGGGAACACTGAAGCTTTCTTT.

The J gene is TRBJ2-1, the V gene TRBV5-5; D gene unclear. Germline V gene sequence: CDR1 SGHKS, CDR2 YYEKEE (reference sequence). V dropped 2 bases and J dropped 8 bases, with 5 bases sitting between them. CDR3 size: 11 residues. The CDR3: CASSFGDEQFF. As DNA, the CDR3 is TGTGCCAGCAGCTTTGGAGATGAGCAGTTCTTC.

This rearrangement joins TRBV27 to TRBJ2-7; D perhaps matches TRBD1 (5 bases). V lost 4 bases, J lost 4 bases, and 11 bases lay in between. CDR3 length: 13 amino acids. The germline V gene encodes CDR1 MNHEY and CDR2 SMNVEV (reference sequence). DNA for the CDR3: TGTGCCAGCAGTTGGGGTGACAGTTACGAGCAGTACTTC. Its protein product is CASSWGDSYEQYF.

This sequence joins TRBV5-1 and TRBJ2-5; 8 nucleotides match TRBD2. The CDR3 has 19 residues. Per germline, CDR1 SGHRS and CDR2 YFSETQ. V was pared by 3 bases and J by 0 bases, with 16 bases of the junction left unmatched. The CDR3 DNA reads TGCGCCAGCAGCTGGGGTACGCGGGGTAGCGGGGAAAACCAAGAGACCCAGTACTTC. Protein: CASSWGTRGSGENQETQYF.

The chain joins TRBV2 to TRBJ2-5, with TRBD2 matching 11 bases. The J call may not be correct, given that the DNA end is closer to TRBJ2-7. The CDR3 covers 13 residues. Germline CDR1 SNHLY, CDR2 FYNNEI. CDR3 nucleotides: TGTGCCAGCGCGGGACTAGCGGACTACGAGCAGTACTTC. This sequence encodes CASAGLADYEQYF.

CDR3 sequence reads: CASRPGLGFTDTQYF. For the CDR3, the DNA is TGCGCAAGTCGTCCGGGACTAGGCTTCACAGATACGCAGTATTTT. The chain uses TRBV4-3 and TRBJ2-3; 8 bases fit TRBD2. CDR1 is LGHNA, CDR2 YSLEER, per germline. The CDR3 extends over 15 amino acids.

The chain is built from TRBV5-1 and TRBJ2-7; 11 bases are shared with TRBD2. After removal of 4 bases from V and 0 bases from J, the junction contained 3 bases not matched to a gene. This CDR3 contains 15 residues. Germline values: CDR1 SGHRS, CDR2 YFSETQ. The CDR3 nucleotides are TGCGCCAGCAGCATAGCGGGGGGGCCCTCCTACGAGCAGTACTTC. Its translation: CASSIAGGPSYEQYF. Variable domain in full (rest from reference TRBV5-1 and TRBJ2-7): KAGVTQTPRYLIKTRGQQVTLSCSPISGHRSVSWYQQTPGQGLQFLFEYFSETQRNKGNFPGRFSGRQFSNSRSEMNVSTLELGDSALYLCASSIAGGPSYEQYFGPGTRLTVT.

The CDR3 protein is CASSVAMSNYGYTF. The CDR3 DNA reads as TGTGCCAGCAGCGTAGCTATGAGTAACTATGGCTACACCTTC. The V gene is TRBV9, the J gene TRBJ1-2; D gene ambiguous. The CDR3 length is 14 residues. Germline CDR1 SGDLS, CDR2 YYNGEE. V dropped 0 bases and J dropped 1 base, with 7 bases sitting between them.

The rearrangement joins TRBV5-4 to TRBJ2-5; TRBD1 might be the D (6 bases). The ends were cut back, 4 bases at V and 3 bases at J, with 10 bases in the middle. The CDR3 length is 13 residues. From germline, CDR1 is SGHNT and CDR2 YYREEE (reference sequence). The CDR3 reads CASSGGQEETQYF. The CDR3, as DNA: TGTGCCAGCAGCGGGGGACAAGAAGAGACCCAGTACTTC.

V and J are TRBV25-1 and TRBJ1-2, with D hard to call. This CDR3 spans 14 amino acids. Trimming removed 2 bases at V and 3 bases at J, with 10 bases between. Germline CDR1 is MGHDK and CDR2 is SYGVNS. In DNA form, the CDR3 reads TGTGCCAGCAGTGAACGGTCCCGAGACTATGGCTACACCTTC. Translation gives CASSERSRDYGYTF.

CDR3 sequence reads: CASSPGTVFGNTIYF. CDR3 sequence (DNA): TGTGCCAGCAGCCCCGGGACAGTATTTGGAAACACCATATATTTT. V and J are TRBV7-2 and TRBJ1-3; 7 bases agree with TRBD1. This CDR3 spans 15 amino acids. V shed 5 bases, J shed 3 bases, and the junction held 7 bases outside the gene matches. The germline CDR1 and CDR2 sequences are SGHTA and FQGNSA.

This clone was observed a single time. The chain joins TRBV7-2 to TRBJ1-2; TRBD1 agrees at 8 bases. CDR3 length equals 15 residues. The trim removed 1 base at V and 7 bases at J, leaving 8 bases unmatched. The germline gives CDR1 SGHTA, CDR2 FQGNSA. CDR3 protein: CASSLEAGGVGGYTF. As DNA, the CDR3 is TGTGCCAGCAGCTTAGAGGCAGGGGGCGTGGGTGGCTACACCTTC.

The chain links TRBV10-3 to TRBJ2-5, with a tentative D call TRBD1 (6 bases). This CDR3 has 15 residues. V gave up 2 bases and J gave up 1 base, with 11 bases separating them. CDR1 is ENHRY and CDR2 is SYGVKD in the germline V gene. In DNA form, the CDR3 reads TGTGCCATCAGTGAGGGGAAGGACAGCCAAGAGACCCAGTACTTC. It is translated as CAISEGKDSQETQYF.

The chain recombines TRBV7-2 with TRBJ2-1; 7 bases are a match to TRBD2. The length of the CDR3 is 15 residues. CDR1 SGHTA and CDR2 FQGNSA come from the germline V gene. V gave up 2 bases and J gave up 3 bases; unmatched junction bases: 4. This CDR3 is CASSLWEGSYNEQFF. The CDR3 DNA follows: TGTGCCAGCAGCTTATGGGAGGGGAGCTACAATGAGCAGTTCTTC.

The J gene is TRBJ1-1, the V gene TRBV5-1; TRBD1 matches 7 bases. In germline, CDR1 is SGHRS, CDR2 YFSETQ. The CDR3 covers 17 residues. With V trimmed by 4 bases and J by 1 base, 13 bases remained unmatched. In nucleotides, the CDR3 is TGCGCCAGCAGCCGGGACCCCGGGACAGAAACGAACACTGAAGCTTTCTTT. This sequence encodes CASSRDPGTETNTEAFF.

Concerning this clone: This same CDR3 is encoded by further DNA sequences in the sample. V usage is TRBV7-9 and J usage is TRBJ1-2; 7 bases agree with TRBD1. This CDR3 has 14 residues. V gave up 1 base and J gave up 4 bases; unmatched junction bases: 3. CDR1 is SEHNR, CDR2 FQNEAQ, per germline (reference sequence). CDR3 loop: CASSLGQGSYGYTF. The DNA of the CDR3 is TGTGCCAGCAGCTTAGGACAGGGCTCCTATGGCTACACCTTC.

This clone has just a few counts. The chain joins TRBV5-5 to TRBJ2-5; maybe TRBD2 (7 bases). Trimming removed 4 bases at V and 2 bases at J, with 15 bases between. In germline, CDR1 is SGHKS, CDR2 YYEKEE (reference sequence). The CDR3 has 15 amino acids. CDR3 nucleotides: TGTGCCAGCAGCCCACGGGGGGCCCGGCAAGAGACCCAGTACTTC. Encoded protein: CASSPRGARQETQYF. The whole variable domain, remainder taken from reference TRBV5-5 and TRBJ2-5, is DAGVTQSPTHLIKTRGQQVTLRCSPISGHKSVSWYQQVLGQGPQFIFQYYEKEERGRGNFPDRFSARQFPNYSSELNVNALLLGDSALYLCASSPRGARQETQYFGPGTRLLVL.